This record covers a single T cell receptor (beta chain). As originally analysed: Counts of nucleated cells, estimated from reference gene primer amplification, were obtained. The repertoire was sequenced with immunoSEQ multiplex PCR; TCRdb's copy has only in-frame clones and lacks some. V and J calls and clone size are as listed in that table; D and trimming were resolved from the DNA. Among some 230,000 clones listed, approximately 80% were seen once. The age range of participants was about 18 to 89 years, with residence in about two dozen US areas. This record comes from a study of blood T cell repertoires in COVID-19. Across the whole study: Sample material is recorded as cDNA or gDNA derived from T cells, B-cell-depleted T cells, or PBMCs.

The sample comprised PBMCs or T cells enriched from blood (not recorded which). The TCR was taken from a woman in her thirties or forties with acute COVID-19.

CDR3: CAGVRGPGGYTF. The CDR3 DNA reads as TGTGCCGGCGTGCGGGGGCCAGGTGGCTACACCTTC. The chain has TRBV30 and TRBJ1-2; D might be TRBD1 (6 bases). CDR3 size: 12 residues. The V end lost 8 bases, the J end lost 7 bases, and 17 bases lay between the germline ends. From germline, CDR1 is GTSNPN and CDR2 SVGIG (reference sequence).